This T cell receptor (beta chain) derives from a study of cytomegalovirus exposure and HLA in healthy donors. Study in general: Out of about 190 million T cells, an earlier analysis found roughly 110 million unique TCR beta sequences in total. The study, taken as a whole, reports: It was likely that a cluster of highly shared sequence variants was a sequencing artifact. The study labeled 164 TCR beta chains cytomegalovirus-associated.

Healthy bone marrow donors formed the donor group. Both 60 Vbeta primers and 13 Jbeta primers went into the PCR. Method: immunoSEQ multiplex PCR; TCRdb's copy keeps in-frame clones and lacks some. The repertoire holds 150,000 to 200,000 clones, roughly 68% seen once, with approximately 1.8% in the top ten. Trimming left V 0 bases short and J 2 bases short, with 5 bases between. The germline gives CDR1 SQVTM, CDR2 ANQGSEA. This CDR3 has 14 amino acids. Comment on this clone: Antigen specificity is unknown.

The J gene is TRBJ2-6, the V gene TRBV29-1; D call uncertain. This TCR derives from a woman in her twenties or thirties in good health and CMV-seronegative. What was sequenced was PBMCs. CDR3: CSVEEHAGANVLTF. CDR3 bases: TGCAGCGTTGAAGAACACGCTGGGGCCAACGTCCTGACTTTC.